Listed here is a single TCR beta chain. Its target is unknown. The data stem from a study of long-term antiretroviral therapy in people with HIV. General study results and limits: Across all time points, the repertoire was dominated by clones that expanded before ART. HIV repertoires showed narrower CDR3 length ranges than controls.

Survey-level immunoSEQ v3.0 assays were run. TCRdb keeps only in-frame clones here, not all; method: immunoSEQ multiplex PCR. The table lists about 19,000 clones, less than 85% of them singletons. The CDR3 spans 15 residues. V was clipped by 5 bases and J by 3 bases, with 14 bases between them. Germline V gene data show CDR1 as MNHEY and CDR2 as SMNVEV (reference sequence). This chain joins TRBV27 and TRBJ2-1; the D is unclear. The material sequenced was unsorted PBMCs, taken at the start of antiretroviral therapy, before treatment. The clonotype comes from a man younger than 30 with HIV. In DNA, the CDR3 is TGTGCCAGCAGTCCCCAGCTAGGTAGCTACAATGAGCAGTTCTTC. Translating gives CASSPQLGSYNEQFF.